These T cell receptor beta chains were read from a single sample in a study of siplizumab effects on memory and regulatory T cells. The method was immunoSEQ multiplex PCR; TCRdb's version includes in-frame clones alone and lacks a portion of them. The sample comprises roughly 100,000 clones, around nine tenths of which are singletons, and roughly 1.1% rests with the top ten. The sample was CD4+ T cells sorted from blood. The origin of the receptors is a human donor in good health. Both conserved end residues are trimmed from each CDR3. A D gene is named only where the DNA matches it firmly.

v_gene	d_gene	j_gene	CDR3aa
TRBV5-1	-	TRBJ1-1	ASFEGEGTEAF
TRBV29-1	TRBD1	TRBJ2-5	SAPGTEEETQY
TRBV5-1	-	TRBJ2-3	ASRGGRSTDTQY
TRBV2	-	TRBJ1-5	ASTGSSNQPQH
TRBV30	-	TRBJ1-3	AWSRDTIY
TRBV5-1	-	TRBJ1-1	ASSLVRDVTGAF
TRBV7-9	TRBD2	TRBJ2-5	ASSSTSGLQETQY
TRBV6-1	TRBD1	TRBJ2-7	ASSEKGGSSYEQY
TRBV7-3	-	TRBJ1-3	ASSLTRDSGNTIY
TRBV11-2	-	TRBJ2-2	ASSLVLGTGELF
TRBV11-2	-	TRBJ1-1	ASKRPLSQNTEAF
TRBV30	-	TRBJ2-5	ALEKDRRGETQY
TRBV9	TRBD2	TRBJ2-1	ASSKSLAGPRLYNEQF
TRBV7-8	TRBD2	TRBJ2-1	ASSPRTRAADEQF
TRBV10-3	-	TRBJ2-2	AISEWGQTGTGELF
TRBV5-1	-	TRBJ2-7	ASSLVVTYEQY
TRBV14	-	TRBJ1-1	ASSQDFTGYHTEAF
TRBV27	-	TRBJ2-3	ASSPRISTDTQY
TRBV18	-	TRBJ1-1	ASSYPYREGRTEAF
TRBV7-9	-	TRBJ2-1	ASSLTVGGYNEQF
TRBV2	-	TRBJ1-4	ASREGDRKLF
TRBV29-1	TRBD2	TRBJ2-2	SGSLAGVTGELF
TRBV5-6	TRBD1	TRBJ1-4	ASSLSAGTGGEKLF
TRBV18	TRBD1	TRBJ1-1	ASSLTGTGGTEAF
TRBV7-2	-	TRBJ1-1	ASSLVISGFNLRNTEAF
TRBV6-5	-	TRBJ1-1	ASSYEADTEAF
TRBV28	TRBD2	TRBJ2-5	ASMGTSGTQY
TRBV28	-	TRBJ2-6	ASSLKLPGANVLT
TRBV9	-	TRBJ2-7	ASSVDPGPTYEQY
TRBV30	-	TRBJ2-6	AWSGGSRANVLT
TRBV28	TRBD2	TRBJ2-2	ASSFAGTKNTGELF
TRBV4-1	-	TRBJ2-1	ASSQEGGAGDSSYNEQF
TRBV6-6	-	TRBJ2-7	ASSYSSTTYEQY
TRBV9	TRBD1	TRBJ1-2	ASSSPGQAQGDGYT
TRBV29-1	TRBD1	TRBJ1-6	SVMTGRNSPLH
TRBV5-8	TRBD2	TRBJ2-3	ASSQGLAGGPIDTQY
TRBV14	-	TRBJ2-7	ASSQALGYEQY
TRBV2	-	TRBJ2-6	ASSGDRTWANVLT
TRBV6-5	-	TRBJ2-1	ASSYSWGSTNEQF
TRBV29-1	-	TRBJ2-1	SVEARYNEQF
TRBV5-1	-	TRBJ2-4	ASSLLERAKNIQY
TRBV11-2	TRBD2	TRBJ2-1	ASSSKHLADPTVSNEQF
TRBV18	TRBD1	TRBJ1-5	ASSLDRGQPQH
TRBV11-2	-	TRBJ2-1	ASSLVGQEDNEQF